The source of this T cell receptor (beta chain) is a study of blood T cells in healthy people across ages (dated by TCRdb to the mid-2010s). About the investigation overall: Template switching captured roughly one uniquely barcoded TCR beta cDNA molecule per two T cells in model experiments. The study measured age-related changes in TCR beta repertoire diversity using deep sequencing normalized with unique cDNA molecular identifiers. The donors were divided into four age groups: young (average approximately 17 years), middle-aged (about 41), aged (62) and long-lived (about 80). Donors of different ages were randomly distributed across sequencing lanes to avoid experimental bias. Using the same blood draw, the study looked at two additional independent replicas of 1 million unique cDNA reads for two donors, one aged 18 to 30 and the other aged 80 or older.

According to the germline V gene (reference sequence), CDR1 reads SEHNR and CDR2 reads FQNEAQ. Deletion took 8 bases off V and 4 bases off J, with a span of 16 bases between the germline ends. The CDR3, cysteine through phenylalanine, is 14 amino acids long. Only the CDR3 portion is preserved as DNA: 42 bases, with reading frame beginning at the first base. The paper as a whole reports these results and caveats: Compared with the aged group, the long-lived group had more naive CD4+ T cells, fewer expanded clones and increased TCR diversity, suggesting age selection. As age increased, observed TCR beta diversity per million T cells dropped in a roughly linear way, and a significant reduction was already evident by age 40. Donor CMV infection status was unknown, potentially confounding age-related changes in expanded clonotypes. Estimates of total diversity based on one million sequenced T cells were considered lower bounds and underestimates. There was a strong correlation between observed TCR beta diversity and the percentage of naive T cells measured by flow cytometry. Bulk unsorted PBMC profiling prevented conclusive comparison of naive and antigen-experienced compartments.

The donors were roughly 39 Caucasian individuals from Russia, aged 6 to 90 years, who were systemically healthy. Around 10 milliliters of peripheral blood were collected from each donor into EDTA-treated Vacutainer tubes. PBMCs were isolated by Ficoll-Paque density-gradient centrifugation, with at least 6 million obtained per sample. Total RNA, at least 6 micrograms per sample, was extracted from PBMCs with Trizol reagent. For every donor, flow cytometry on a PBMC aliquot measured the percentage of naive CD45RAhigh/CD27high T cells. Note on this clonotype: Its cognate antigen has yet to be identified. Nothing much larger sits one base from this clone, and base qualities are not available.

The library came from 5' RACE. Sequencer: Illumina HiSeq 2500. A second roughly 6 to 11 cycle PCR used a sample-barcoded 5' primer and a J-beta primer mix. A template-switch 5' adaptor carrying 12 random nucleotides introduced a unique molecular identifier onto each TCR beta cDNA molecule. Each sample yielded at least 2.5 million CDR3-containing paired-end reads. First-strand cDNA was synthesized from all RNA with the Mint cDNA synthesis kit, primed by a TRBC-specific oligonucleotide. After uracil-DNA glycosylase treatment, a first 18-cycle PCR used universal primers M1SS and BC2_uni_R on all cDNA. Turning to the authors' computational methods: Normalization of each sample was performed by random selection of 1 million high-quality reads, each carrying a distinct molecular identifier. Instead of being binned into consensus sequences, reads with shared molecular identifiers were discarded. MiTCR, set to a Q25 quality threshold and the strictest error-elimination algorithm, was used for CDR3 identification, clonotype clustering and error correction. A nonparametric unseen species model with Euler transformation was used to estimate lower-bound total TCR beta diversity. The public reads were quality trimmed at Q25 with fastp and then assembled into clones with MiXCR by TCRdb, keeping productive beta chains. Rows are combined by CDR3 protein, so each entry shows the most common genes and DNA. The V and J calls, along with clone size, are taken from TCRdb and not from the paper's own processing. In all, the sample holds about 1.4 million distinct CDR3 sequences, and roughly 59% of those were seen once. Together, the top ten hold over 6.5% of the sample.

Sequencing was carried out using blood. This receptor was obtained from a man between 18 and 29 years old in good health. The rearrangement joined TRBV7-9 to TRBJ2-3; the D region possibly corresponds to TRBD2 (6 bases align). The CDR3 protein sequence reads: CASCRGGEADTQYF. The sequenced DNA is TGTGCCAGCTGCCGGGGCGGGGAGGCAGATACGCAGTATTTT.